A single T cell receptor (beta chain) is shown here with its context. These data come from a study of blood T cell repertoires in COVID-19. Study information: Sources were T cells, B-cell-depleted T cells, or PBMCs; the material itself was cDNA or gDNA.

Enrolment of Seattle patients took place during active infection, and they were followed longitudinally. Repertoires were generated with immunoSEQ multiplex PCR, while TCRdb's copy carries only in-frame clones and drops some. The sample yields under 250,000 clones, around 86% seen once. The TCR sequence derives from a woman between 70 and 85 years old with COVID-19, enrolled during active disease. Sequenced material: peripheral blood.

The CDR3 DNA sequence: TGTGCCATGAGCCAACGGGACAAGAACACTGAAGCTTTCTTT. Translated, it gives CAMSQRDKNTEAFF. The V call is TRBV10-3, the J call TRBJ1-1; maybe TRBD1 (6 bases). In germline, CDR1 is ENHRY, CDR2 SYGVKD. CDR3 length: 14 amino acids. The V end was cut by 9 bases, the J end by 1 base, with 15 bases between.